Shown below are 27 T cell receptor beta chains from a single sample sequenced in a study of T cell changes during pregnancy in multiple sclerosis. TCRdb's table, derived via immunoSEQ multiplex PCR, lists solely in-frame clones and lacks some. The table shows about 100,000 clones, with more than 80% occurring only once. Sequencing was performed on peripheral blood, taken in the second trimester of pregnancy. The receptors come from a female donor with multiple sclerosis, enrolled in a pregnancy study.

The chain joins TRBV14 to TRBJ1-1, with TRBD1 matching over 9 bases. Germline V lookup: CDR1 SGHDN, CDR2 FVKESK. The CDR3 has 15 amino acids. V trimming: 3 bases; J trimming: 1 base; junction bases outside the gene matches: 3. The CDR3 DNA sequence: TGTGCCAGCAGCCAGGGGACAGGGAGGAACACTGAAGCTTTCTTT. This sequence encodes CASSQGTGRNTEAFF.

A single count supports this clone. The chain joins TRBV5-1 to TRBJ2-7, with D unclear. Trimming cost V 2 bases and J 0 bases, with 12 bases left between them. The CDR3 consists of 15 residues. The germline V gene has CDR1 SGHRS and CDR2 YFSETQ. The CDR3 protein is CASSFGLRSSYEQYF. DNA of the CDR3: TGCGCCAGCAGCTTTGGTCTGAGGAGCTCCTACGAGCAGTACTTC.

The V gene is TRBV7-9, the J gene TRBJ2-1; 8 positions agree with TRBD2. CDR3 length: 14 amino acids. The V gene's germline CDR1 is SEHNR and CDR2 FQNEAQ (reference sequence). V lost 9 bases and J lost 7; bases outside the gene matches: 11. CDR3 in amino acids: CASRAGGGSNEQFF. CDR3 coding DNA: TGTGCCAGTCGGGCGGGAGGCGGCTCTAATGAGCAGTTCTTC. Full variable domain (missing parts from reference TRBV7-9 and TRBJ2-1): DTGVSQNPRHKITKRGQNVTFRCDPISEHNRLYWYRQTLGQGPEFLTYFQNEAQLEKSRLLSDRFSAERPKGSFSTLEIQRTEQGDSAMYLCASRAGGGSNEQFFGPGTRLTVL.

The V call is TRBV19, the J call TRBJ2-5; 7 bases are shared with TRBD2. J gave up 4 bases and V 4 bases, and 6 bases lay outside the gene matches. Germline assignment: CDR1 LNHDA and CDR2 SQIVND (reference sequence). The CDR3 runs 14 residues. The CDR3 region has the DNA TGTGCCAGTAGTACCGGGAGGTTCTCAGAGACCCAGTACTTC. Translation gives CASSTGRFSETQYF.

This clone was seen a single time. V gene TRBV11-2 combines with J gene TRBJ2-1, with TRBD2 matching over 11 bases. The CDR3 contains 17 residues. CDR1 is SGHAT, CDR2 FQNNGV, per germline. Trimming cost V 5 bases and J 2 bases; bases outside gene matches: 8. CDR3 sequence: CASSPRLAGQAYNEQFF. CDR3 nucleotide sequence: TGTGCCAGCAGCCCCCGACTAGCGGGGCAGGCCTACAATGAGCAGTTCTTC.

This clone was seen a handful of times. J is TRBJ1-2 and V is TRBV5-5; D might be TRBD1 (6 bases). The CDR3 contains 16 residues. With 2 bases removed from V and 5 bases from J, the gap between germline ends came to 19 bases. CDR1 is SGHKS, CDR2 YYEKEE, per germline (reference sequence). The CDR3 bases are TGTGCCAGCAGCTTACGGTCGGGCAGGGGTGAATATGGCTACACCTTC. Its translation is CASSLRSGRGEYGYTF.

This chain links TRBV30 with TRBJ1-6, with D perhaps TRBD1 (6 bases). Germline V gene data show CDR1 as GTSNPN and CDR2 as SVGIG (reference sequence). Trimming removed 4 bases from V and 5 bases from J, with 18 bases in between. CDR3 size: 16 residues. The CDR3 bases are TGTGCCTGGATCCCGACGGGGACACCTAATAATTCACCCCTCCACTTT. Its protein product is CAWIPTGTPNNSPLHF.

This chain's CDR3 is CASSLDRVTLGNTIYF. As DNA, the CDR3 is TGCGCCAGCAGCTTGGACAGGGTAACCTTAGGAAACACCATATATTTT. The chain is built from TRBV5-1 and TRBJ1-3; the D gene is possibly TRBD1 (6 bases). The germline V and J ends were trimmed by 0 bases and 4 bases, with 14 bases remaining between them. This CDR3 comprises 16 residues. CDR1 and CDR2 (germline): SGHRS, YFSETQ. Supplemented by reference TRBV5-1 and TRBJ1-3, the full variable domain reads KAGVTQTPRYLIKTRGQQVTLSCSPISGHRSVSWYQQTPGQGLQFLFEYFSETQRNKGNFPGRFSGRQFSNSRSEMNVSTLELGDSALYLCASSLDRVTLGNTIYFGEGSWLTVV.

In its sample, this clone was seen once. The rearrangement joins TRBV5-1 to TRBJ1-1; D ambiguous. The CDR3 totals 16 residues. V was trimmed by 0 bases and J by 0 bases, leaving 12 bases between them. Germline V gene data show CDR1 as SGHRS and CDR2 as YFSETQ. Here the CDR3 reads CASSLEPVGVNTEAFF. The CDR3 DNA reads as TGCGCCAGCAGCTTGGAGCCGGTCGGGGTGAACACTGAAGCTTTCTTT.

The J gene is TRBJ2-5, the V gene TRBV27; 11 nucleotides align to TRBD1. The CDR3 loop spans 17 amino acids. V was pared by 4 bases and J by 4 bases, with 11 bases of the junction left unmatched. The germline CDR1 and CDR2 sequences are MNHEY and SMNVEV (reference sequence). This CDR3 reads CASSSPRTGGYVETQYF. As DNA, the CDR3 is TGTGCCAGCAGTTCCCCGAGGACAGGGGGCTATGTAGAGACCCAGTACTTC.

This chain links TRBV5-6 with TRBJ1-5; 10 bases match TRBD1. The CDR3 loop spans 16 amino acids. Germline-derived CDR1 and CDR2 are SGHDT and YYEEEE. Trimming at V came to 3 bases and at J to 2 bases, leaving 5 bases not matched to a gene. Here the CDR3 DNA reads TGTGCCAGCAGCTGGCGGACAGGGGGACGCAATCAGCCCCAGCATTTT. Protein: CASSWRTGGRNQPQHF. Full variable domain (remainder filled in from reference TRBV5-6 and TRBJ1-5): DAGVTQSPTHLIKTRGQQVTLRCSPKSGHDTVSWYQQALGQGPQFIFQYYEEEERQRGNFPDRFSGHQFPNYSSELNVNALLLGDSALYLCASSWRTGGRNQPQHFGDGTRLSIL.

This clone was counted a single time. V gene TRBV6-5 combines with J gene TRBJ2-5; D is possibly TRBD2 (5 bases). Per germline, CDR1 MNHEY and CDR2 SVGAGI. The CDR3 spans 14 residues. Trimming removed 2 bases from V and 9 bases from J, with 16 bases in between. CDR3 in DNA: TGTGCCAGCAGTTACGAGAGACGGATGGAGGCCCAGTACTTC. Translation: CASSYERRMEAQYF.

V usage is TRBV5-6 and J usage is TRBJ1-1; 7 bases are a match to TRBD1. CDR1 is SGHDT, CDR2 YYEEEE, per germline. The CDR3 covers 15 residues. V trimming: 5 bases; J trimming: 0 bases; junction bases outside the gene matches: 7. CDR3 region: CASRFSDRLNTEAFF. In nucleotides, the CDR3 is TGTGCCAGCAGGTTTTCGGACAGGCTGAACACTGAAGCTTTCTTT.

The chain joins TRBV7-9 to TRBJ2-1, with 13 bases aligning to TRBD2. This CDR3 region has 15 residues. Germline lookup yields CDR1 SEHNR and CDR2 FQNEAQ (reference sequence). The J segment lost 6 bases and the V segment lost 4 bases, leaving 3 bases of the junction unmatched. CDR3 amino acids: CASSSTSGRGNEQFF. The DNA of the CDR3 is TGTGCCAGCAGCTCTACTAGCGGGAGGGGCAATGAGCAGTTCTTC.

The chain uses TRBV6-5 and TRBJ1-1, with D tentatively TRBD1 (6 bases). V was clipped by 7 bases and J by 1 base, with 16 bases between them. Germline lookup yields CDR1 MNHEY and CDR2 SVGAGI. The CDR3 contains 15 residues. Here the CDR3 DNA reads TGTGCCAGCAACCCTAGGACAGCTACGAACACTGAAGCTTTCTTT. Its protein is CASNPRTATNTEAFF.

The rearrangement uses TRBV9 and TRBJ2-5, with D perhaps TRBD1 (5 bases). Germline assignment: CDR1 SGDLS and CDR2 YYNGEE. The V and J ends lost 0 bases and 5 bases respectively, with 11 bases between them. The CDR3 has 14 amino acids. The CDR3: CASSVGGVGETQYF. The CDR3, as DNA: TGTGCCAGCAGCGTAGGGGGCGTTGGTGAGACCCAGTACTTC.

Here the CDR3 reads CASSPDQLAGGDTQYF. In DNA form, the CDR3 reads TGCGCCAGCAGCCCGGACCAACTAGCGGGAGGAGATACGCAGTATTTT. The rearrangement uses TRBV5-1 and TRBJ2-3, with TRBD2 identical over 12 bases. Unmatched junction bases numbered 8, after V lost 4 bases and J lost 5 bases. Germline-derived CDR1 and CDR2 are SGHRS and YFSETQ. The CDR3 is 16 amino acids.

The V gene is TRBV11-2, the J gene TRBJ1-5, with D uncertain. This CDR3 region has 13 residues. The V and J ends lost 3 bases and 7 bases respectively, with 10 bases between them. CDR1 is SGHAT, CDR2 FQNNGV, per germline. The CDR3 spells CASSFGSVQPQHF. The DNA of the CDR3 is TGTGCCAGCAGCTTCGGGTCGGTCCAGCCCCAGCATTTT.

This clone has only one observation. V usage is TRBV27 and J usage is TRBJ2-1, with D perhaps matching TRBD2 (6 bases). CDR1 and CDR2 (germline): MNHEY, SMNVEV (reference sequence). This CDR3 is 16 amino acids long. V was trimmed by 5 bases and J by 0 bases, leaving 14 bases between them. CDR3 amino acids: CASSGGWPSSYNEQFF. CDR3 coding DNA: TGTGCCAGCAGTGGGGGGTGGCCGAGCTCCTACAATGAGCAGTTCTTC.

The CDR3 DNA sequence: TGTGCCAGCAGTCCGTCCCCCCTAGAGGAAGCTTTCTTT. Translation: CASSPSPLEEAFF. The chain has TRBV28 and TRBJ1-1; D remains ambiguous. V dropped 5 bases and J dropped 8 bases, with 15 bases sitting between them. This CDR3 spans 13 amino acids. CDR1 is MDHEN and CDR2 is SYDVKM in the germline V gene.

The J gene is TRBJ1-1, the V gene TRBV19, with D perhaps TRBD1 (6 bases). Germline CDR1 reads LNHDA; CDR2 reads SQIVND (reference sequence). Trimming shortened V by 1 base and J by 3 bases, and 21 bases separated the two germline ends. The CDR3 totals 18 residues. DNA for the CDR3: TGTGCCAGTAGTATAGGGTTCGAGGTCGGGGGGCCGGACACTGAAGCTTTCTTT. Translating it yields CASSIGFEVGGPDTEAFF.

V is TRBV5-6 and J is TRBJ2-3; TRBD1 matches 9 bases. Germline V gene data show CDR1 as SGHDT and CDR2 as YYEEEE. This CDR3 is 15 amino acids long. V lost 1 base and J lost 4; bases outside the gene matches: 4. As DNA, the CDR3 is TGTGCCAGCAGCTTGCCGGGACAGGGCCCAGATACGCAGTATTTT. It is translated as CASSLPGQGPDTQYF.

The gene calls are TRBV11-2 and TRBJ2-5; 7 bases fit TRBD2. With V trimmed by 11 bases and J by 4 bases, 13 bases remained unmatched. The CDR3 is 14 residues long. Germline CDR1 is SGHAT and CDR2 is FQNNGV. CDR3 amino acids: CACKRAGLVETQYF. CDR3 DNA: TGTGCCTGCAAGAGAGCGGGATTGGTAGAGACCCAGTACTTC.

The chain has TRBV6-6 and TRBJ2-5; 9 bases fit TRBD2. The length of the CDR3 is 14 residues. V lost 2 bases, J lost 5 bases, and 3 bases stayed unmatched. Per germline, CDR1 MNHNY and CDR2 SVGAGI (reference sequence). The CDR3 sequence: CASSYPAGGETQYF. The CDR3 DNA follows: TGTGCCAGCAGTTACCCCGCGGGAGGGGAGACCCAGTACTTC.

This chain joins TRBV5-6 and TRBJ1-5, with a weak D call TRBD1 (5 bases). In germline, CDR1 is SGHDT, CDR2 YYEEEE. This CDR3 is 16 amino acids long. The V end was cut by 4 bases, the J end by 3 bases, with 17 bases between. CDR3 amino acids: CASSAYGTRDNQPQHF. In DNA form, the CDR3 reads TGTGCCAGCAGCGCGTACGGGACTCGAGACAATCAGCCCCAGCATTTT.

The chain couples TRBV27 to TRBJ1-2; maybe TRBD1 (6 bases). V dropped 4 bases and J dropped 4 bases, with 13 bases sitting between them. The V gene's germline CDR1 is MNHEY and CDR2 SMNVEV (reference sequence). This CDR3 comprises 14 residues. In nucleotides, the CDR3 is TGTGCCAGCAGTTCATTCACAGGGTCCTATGGCTACACCTTC. This gives the protein CASSSFTGSYGYTF.

This chain joins TRBV28 and TRBJ1-5, with D uncertain. Trimming removed 7 bases at V and 6 bases at J, with 10 bases between. This CDR3 has 12 residues. Germline values: CDR1 MDHEN, CDR2 SYDVKM. The CDR3 coding sequence is TGTGCCAGCACCCTAAGCGGTCAGCCCCAGCATTTT. This translates into CASTLSGQPQHF. The full variable domain, with the rest looked up from reference TRBV28 and TRBJ1-5, is DVKVTQSSRYLVKRTGEKVFLECVQDMDHENMFWYRQDPGLGLRLIYFSYDVKMKEKGDIPEGYSVSREKKERFSLILESASTNQTSMYLCASTLSGQPQHFGDGTRLSIL.